The 10 T cell receptor beta chains listed next were all sequenced from one sample in a study of blood T cell repertoires in COVID-19. Some clones are missing from TCRdb's copy, which holds only in-frame ones; the method was immunoSEQ multiplex PCR. In the table there are 100,000 to 140,000 clones, around nine tenths of which are singletons. Sequenced input: peripheral blood. The receptor source for this set is a woman aged 25 to 39 with acute or convalescent COVID-19.

In this sample, this clone turned up once. This chain connects TRBV5-4 to TRBJ1-1; D is perhaps TRBD1 (5 bases). Germline V gene lookup returns CDR1 SGHNT and CDR2 YYREEE (reference sequence). The V and J ends lost 4 bases and 0 bases respectively, with 10 bases between them. The CDR3 consists of 14 residues. The CDR3 protein is CASSEDSMNTEAFF. DNA for the CDR3: TGTGCCAGCAGCGAAGACAGCATGAACACTGAAGCTTTCTTT.

V and J are TRBV4-3 and TRBJ2-5; 7 nucleotides agree with TRBD1. From germline, CDR1 is LGHNA and CDR2 YSLEER. The CDR3 runs to 15 residues. V lost 2 bases and J lost 3; bases outside the gene matches: 6. CDR3 nucleotide sequence: TGCGCCAGCAGCCAAACTGAGACAGGGAAAGAGACCCAGTACTTC. Translation: CASSQTETGKETQYF.

The chain is built from TRBV5-6 and TRBJ1-2, with 11 positions matching TRBD1. With 4 bases clipped from V and 3 bases from J, the junction kept 5 bases outside the gene matches. Germline CDR1 SGHDT, CDR2 YYEEEE. The CDR3 sequence is 15 residues long. CDR3 residues: CASSGTGGLDYGYTF. CDR3 coding DNA: TGTGCCAGCAGCGGGACAGGGGGTTTGGACTATGGCTACACCTTC.

This chain connects TRBV5-6 to TRBJ1-4, with D maybe TRBD1 (5 bases). V lost 2 bases to trimming and J lost 1 base, with 9 bases between them. Germline CDR1 and CDR2: SGHDT and YYEEEE. The CDR3 length is 15 residues. The CDR3 DNA is TGTGCCAGCAGCTTTGGGACTGGAACTAATGAAAAACTGTTTTTT. This codes for CASSFGTGTNEKLFF.

This chain uses TRBV28 with TRBJ1-4, with a possible D match to TRBD1 (6 bases). The length of the CDR3 is 16 residues. The V and J ends lost 6 bases and 2 bases respectively, with 16 bases between them. CDR1 is MDHEN and CDR2 is SYDVKM in the germline V gene. DNA of the CDR3: TGTGCCAGCAGGCCGGGACAATGGGCGACTAATGAAAAACTGTTTTTT. Its translation is CASRPGQWATNEKLFF.

V usage is TRBV9 and J usage is TRBJ1-3; D is perhaps TRBD1 (6 bases). Looked up from germline, CDR1 is SGDLS and CDR2 is YYNGEE. The V and J ends lost 4 bases and 0 bases respectively, with 14 bases between them. CDR3 length equals 16 residues. CDR3: CASSTLTGYSGNTIYF. The DNA for the CDR3 is TGTGCCAGCAGCACCTTGACAGGCTACTCTGGAAACACCATATATTTT.

This clone has just one count. This rearrangement joins TRBV5-5 to TRBJ1-1; 9 nucleotides agree with TRBD1. The V gene's germline CDR1 is SGHKS and CDR2 YYEKEE (reference sequence). Losses at the gene ends were 6 bases for V and 4 bases for J; bases not matched to a gene: 7. The CDR3 runs to 14 residues. CDR3 amino acids: CASTTDRGRTEAFF. CDR3 DNA: TGTGCCAGCACCACGGACAGGGGTCGCACTGAAGCTTTCTTT. Looking up the rest from reference TRBV5-5 and TRBJ1-1 gives the full variable domain: DAGVTQSPTHLIKTRGQQVTLRCSPISGHKSVSWYQQVLGQGPQFIFQYYEKEERGRGNFPDRFSARQFPNYSSELNVNALLLGDSALYLCASTTDRGRTEAFFGQGTRLTVV.

The chain uses TRBV21-1 and TRBJ1-4; the tabulated D call, TRBD1, remains unverified against the DNA. TRBV21-1 is termed a pseudogene. CDR3 length: 14 amino acids. The CDR3 spells CASKTTGLHEKLFF. The CDR3, as DNA: TGTGCCAGCAAGACGACAGGACTGCATGAAAAACTGTTTTTT.

The rearrangement links TRBV28 to TRBJ1-1; a weak D match, TRBD1 (6 bases). Per the germline V gene, CDR1 is MDHEN and CDR2 is SYDVKM. V lost 1 base and J 5 bases, leaving 11 bases between the germline ends. The CDR3 runs 14 residues. CDR3 in DNA: TGTGCCAGCAGTTTATCACAGGGAAGGACTGAAGCTTTCTTT. Amino acid sequence: CASSLSQGRTEAFF.

The chain has TRBV9 and TRBJ1-4, with D tentatively TRBD1 (6 bases). Germline V CDR1 and CDR2: SGDLS, YYNGEE. V was cut by 4 bases and J by 6 bases, with 16 bases left in between. The length of the CDR3 is 15 residues. The CDR3 DNA is TGTGCCAGCAGCATTTCTGGGGGCGATTATGAAAAACTGTTTTTT. Residues: CASSISGGDYEKLFF.